This entry concerns a single T cell receptor (beta chain). This clone's antigen is unknown. One base away there is no much larger clone; base qualities are not given. The immunoSEQ Assay, a bias-controlled multiplex PCR, was used to amplify TCRbeta CDR3 regions from genomic DNA. The authors' analysis ran thus. Nucleated cell counts per sample were estimated from amplification of reference gene primers within the assay. Sequence reads were collapsed and filtered to measure the absolute abundance of every unique TCRbeta CDR3 rearrangement. For each sample, productive Simpson clonality was calculated as the square root of Simpson's diversity index across productive rearrangements. The immuneACCESS repertoire file appears here via TCRdb, limited to in-frame rearrangements. These files lack a portion of the clones; in checked studies, under half of the deficit traces to unresolved V genes, and the cause of the others is not known. For V, J and clone size, that table is used; D and trimming come from the DNA. The sample table holds some 170,000 clones, of which about 87% were seen once. The top ten hold 1.6% of the sample.

This sample is drawn from a study of blood T cell repertoires in COVID-19 (dated by TCRdb to 2019 to 2021). Regarding the complete study: Collaborator samples came from the United States, Italy and Spain and covered acute and convalescent phases of COVID-19. The dataset comprised deeply sampled blood TCRbeta repertoires from subjects exposed to, actively infected with, or recovered from COVID-19. A freely available public database, intended as a resource for researchers studying the immune response to SARS-CoV-2, is where the repertoires were released. Where available, HLA class I and class II types were taken from metadata supplied by the sample provider and were not determined by assay-based typing. The material from the prospective study consisted of cDNA or gDNA derived from T cells, B-cell-depleted T cells, or PBMCs. The samples were drawn from two sources: the first 160 participants of the ongoing ImmuneRACE study, and 950 to 1,500 subjects contributed by 6 global collaborators. Sample metadata almost always included a de-identified subject ID, COVID-19 status, age in years and sex. Findings and caveats that apply to the study as a whole: The amount of clinical and demographic metadata varied by source and participant and was provided uncurated.

The collaborating institutions used their own protocols to collect whole blood in K2EDTA tubes. For TCRbeta analysis, collaborator samples were shipped as frozen whole blood, as isolated PBMCs, or as DNA extracted from either sample type. The sample taken for sequencing was peripheral blood. The clonotype originates from a woman in her fifties or sixties with acute or convalescent COVID-19.

The CDR3 reads CASSQQGLSGNTIYF. The sequenced DNA is TGTGCCAGCAGTCAACAGGGCCTCTCTGGAAACACCATATATTTT. The chain links TRBV6-6 with TRBJ1-3; TRBD1 is perhaps the D gene, given 6 matching bases. The CDR3 starts with the cysteine, ends with the phenylalanine, and has 15 residues. Kept here is only the CDR3 DNA, which spans 45 bases and is read in frame from base 1. V sheds 5 bases and J sheds 0 bases, leaving 11 bases between their ends. The germline V gene (reference sequence) specifies MNHNY as CDR1 and SVGAGI as CDR2.